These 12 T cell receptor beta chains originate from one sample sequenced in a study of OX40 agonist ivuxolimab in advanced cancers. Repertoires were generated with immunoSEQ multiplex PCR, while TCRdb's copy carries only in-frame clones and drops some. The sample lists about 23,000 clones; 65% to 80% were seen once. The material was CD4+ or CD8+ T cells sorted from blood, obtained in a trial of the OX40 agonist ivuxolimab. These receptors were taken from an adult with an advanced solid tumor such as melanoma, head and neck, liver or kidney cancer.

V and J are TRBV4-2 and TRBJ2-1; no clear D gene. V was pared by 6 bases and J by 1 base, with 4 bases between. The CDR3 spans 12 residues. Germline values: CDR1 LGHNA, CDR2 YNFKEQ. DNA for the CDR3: TGTGCCAGCAGAGGTTCCTACAATGAGCAGTTCTTC. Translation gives CASRGSYNEQFF.

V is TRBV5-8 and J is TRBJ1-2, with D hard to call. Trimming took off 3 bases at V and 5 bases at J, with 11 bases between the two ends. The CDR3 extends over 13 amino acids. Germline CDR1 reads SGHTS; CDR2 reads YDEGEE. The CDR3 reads CASSWETGYGYTF. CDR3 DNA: TGTGCCAGCAGCTGGGAAACCGGGTATGGCTACACCTTC.

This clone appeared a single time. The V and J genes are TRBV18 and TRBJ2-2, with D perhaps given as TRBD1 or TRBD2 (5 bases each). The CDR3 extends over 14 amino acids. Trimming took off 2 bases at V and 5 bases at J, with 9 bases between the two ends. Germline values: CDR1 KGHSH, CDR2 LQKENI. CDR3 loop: CASSPEEGTGELFF. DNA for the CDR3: TGTGCCAGCTCACCAGAAGAGGGGACCGGGGAGCTGTTTTTT.

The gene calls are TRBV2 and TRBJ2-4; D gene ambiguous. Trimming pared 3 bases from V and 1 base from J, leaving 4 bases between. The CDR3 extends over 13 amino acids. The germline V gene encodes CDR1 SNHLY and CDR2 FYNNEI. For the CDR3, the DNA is TGTGCCAGCAGTGACCTGGCCAAAAACATTCAGTACTTC. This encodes CASSDLAKNIQYF.

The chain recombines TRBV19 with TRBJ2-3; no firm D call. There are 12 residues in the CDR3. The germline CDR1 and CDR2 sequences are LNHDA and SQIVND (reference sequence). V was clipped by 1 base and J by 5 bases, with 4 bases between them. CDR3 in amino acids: CASSIGRDTQYF. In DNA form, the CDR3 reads TGTGCCAGTAGTATAGGCCGAGATACGCAGTATTTT.

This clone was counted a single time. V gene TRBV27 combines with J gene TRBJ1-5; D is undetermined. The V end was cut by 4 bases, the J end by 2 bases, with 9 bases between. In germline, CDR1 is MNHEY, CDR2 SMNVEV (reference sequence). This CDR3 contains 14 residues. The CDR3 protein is CASSSLRRNQPQHF. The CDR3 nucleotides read TGTGCCAGCAGTTCGCTCAGGCGCAATCAGCCCCAGCATTTT.

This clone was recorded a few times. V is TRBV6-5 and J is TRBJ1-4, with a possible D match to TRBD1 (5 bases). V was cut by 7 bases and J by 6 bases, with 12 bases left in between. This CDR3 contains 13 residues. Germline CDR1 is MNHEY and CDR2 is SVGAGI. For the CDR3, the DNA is TGTGCCAGCACCTCCCCGGGGGATGAAAAACTGTTTTTT. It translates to CASTSPGDEKLFF.

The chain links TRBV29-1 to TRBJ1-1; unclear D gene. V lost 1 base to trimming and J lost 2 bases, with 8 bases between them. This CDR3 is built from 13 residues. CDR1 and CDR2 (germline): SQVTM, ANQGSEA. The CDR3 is CSVEARTNTEAFF. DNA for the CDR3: TGCAGCGTTGAAGCCAGGACTAACACTGAAGCTTTCTTT.

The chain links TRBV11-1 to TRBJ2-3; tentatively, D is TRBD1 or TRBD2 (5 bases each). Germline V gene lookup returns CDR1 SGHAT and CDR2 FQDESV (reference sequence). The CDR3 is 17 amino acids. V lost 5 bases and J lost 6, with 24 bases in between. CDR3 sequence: CASSADTGTSLVDTQYF. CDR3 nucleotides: TGTGCCAGCAGCGCAGACACCGGGACCTCATTAGTGGATACGCAGTATTTT. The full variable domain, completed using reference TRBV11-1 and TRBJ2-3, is EAEVAQSPRYKITEKSQAVAFWCDPISGHATLYWYRQILGQGPELLVQFQDESVVDDSQLPKDRFSAERLKGVDSTLKIQPAELGDSAMYLCASSADTGTSLVDTQYFGPGTRLTVL.

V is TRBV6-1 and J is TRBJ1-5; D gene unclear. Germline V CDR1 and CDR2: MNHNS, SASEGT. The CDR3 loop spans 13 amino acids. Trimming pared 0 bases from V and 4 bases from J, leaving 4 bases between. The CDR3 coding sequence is TGTGCCAGCAGTGAAGCGGAGAATCAGCCCCAGCATTTT. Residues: CASSEAENQPQHF.

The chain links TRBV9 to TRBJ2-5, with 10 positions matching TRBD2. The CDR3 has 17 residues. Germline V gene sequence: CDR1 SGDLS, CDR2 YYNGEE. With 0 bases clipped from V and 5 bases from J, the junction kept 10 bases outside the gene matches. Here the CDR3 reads CASSVDRSGGPQETQYF. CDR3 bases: TGTGCCAGCAGCGTAGATCGTAGCGGGGGGCCCCAGGAGACCCAGTACTTC. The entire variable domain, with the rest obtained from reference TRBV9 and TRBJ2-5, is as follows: DSGVTQTPKHLITATGQRVTLRCSPRSGDLSVYWYQQSLDQGLQFLIQYYNGEERAKGNILERFSAQQFPDLHSELNLSSLELGDSALYFCASSVDRSGGPQETQYFGPGTRLLVL.

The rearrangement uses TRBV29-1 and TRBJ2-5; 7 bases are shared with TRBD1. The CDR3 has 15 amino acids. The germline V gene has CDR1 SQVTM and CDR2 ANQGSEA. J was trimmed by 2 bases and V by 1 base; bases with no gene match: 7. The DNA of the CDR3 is TGCAGCGTTGAAGGCTGGGACAGACAACAAGAGACCCAGTACTTC. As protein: CSVEGWDRQQETQYF.